A single sample gave rise to the 23 T cell receptor beta chains below, sequenced in a study of blood T cell repertoires in COVID-19. Assay used: immunoSEQ multiplex PCR; TCRdb lists only in-frame clones, some missing. The table shows some 200,000 clones, with 80% to 85% occurring only once. The material sequenced was peripheral blood. The receptors were gathered from a human donor with acute or convalescent COVID-19. The donor label of this sample is uncertain.

The V gene is TRBV7-9, the J gene TRBJ2-3; 8 bases map to TRBD1. V shed 5 bases, J shed 0 bases, and the junction held 10 bases outside the gene matches. Germline CDR1 SEHNR, CDR2 FQNEAQ (reference sequence). This CDR3 is built from 17 residues. The CDR3 is CASSAPQGEASTDTQYF. DNA for the CDR3: TGTGCCAGCAGCGCGCCACAGGGGGAAGCGAGCACAGATACGCAGTATTTT.

The CDR3 is CASSSGLAGGPFF. DNA of the CDR3: TGTGCCAGTAGTTCGGGACTAGCGGGGGGCCCGTTCTTC. The chain has TRBV19 and TRBJ2-1; 15 bases match TRBD2. Trimming cost V 5 bases and J 15 bases; bases outside gene matches: 5. The CDR3 sequence is 13 residues long. CDR1 is LNHDA, CDR2 SQIVND, per germline (reference sequence).

Comment on this clone: Mismatch with germline at one junction end may stem from a read error. The chain recombines TRBV7-7 with TRBJ2-2, with 7 bases fitting TRBD2. There are 20 residues in the CDR3. Germline CDR1 and CDR2: SSHAT and FNYEAQ (reference sequence). CDR3 nucleotides: TGTGCTAGCAGCTTAGAGGCGGGGGTCTTCCGAAACAAAAACACCGGGGAGCTGTTTTTT. This encodes CASSLEAGVFRNKNTGELFF.

The sample holds a few counts of this clone. The chain has TRBV30 and TRBJ1-4, with D hard to call. The germline gives CDR1 GTSNPN, CDR2 SVGIG (reference sequence). CDR3 length: 15 residues. Trimming removed 5 bases at V and 0 bases at J, with 13 bases between. CDR3 DNA sequence: TGTGCCTGGGGAGCAACCAGAACAACTAATGAAAAACTGTTTTTT. Protein product: CAWGATRTTNEKLFF.

This clone was recorded once. This chain links TRBV9 with TRBJ2-3, with 12 bases fitting TRBD2. The CDR3 spans 16 residues. In germline, CDR1 is SGDLS, CDR2 YYNGEE. V dropped 3 bases and J dropped 4; count of bases not matched to a gene: 6. CDR3 sequence (DNA): TGTGCCAGCAGCGGACCTAGCGGGGGGGGCGCAGATACGCAGTATTTT. Amino acids: CASSGPSGGGADTQYF.

The genes are TRBV6-5 and TRBJ2-1; the D is unclear. Trimming removed 7 bases from V and 4 bases from J, with 11 bases in between. Germline loops: CDR1 MNHEY, CDR2 SVGAGI. CDR3 size: 13 residues. In DNA, the CDR3 is TGTGCCAGCAAGTTAGAGATTTACAATGAGCAGTTCTTC. Translating it yields CASKLEIYNEQFF.

The chain has TRBV30 and TRBJ1-6; 8 bases are shared with TRBD1. Trimming at V came to 2 bases and at J to 5 bases, leaving 5 bases not matched to a gene. The CDR3 runs to 15 residues. The V gene's germline CDR1 is GTSNPN and CDR2 SVGIG (reference sequence). The CDR3 DNA follows: TGTGCCTGGAGTTGGAAGGACAGGGATAATTCACCCCTCCACTTT. Its protein product is CAWSWKDRDNSPLHF.

V gene TRBV5-8 combines with J gene TRBJ1-2; TRBD1 matches at 7 bases. The CDR3 length is 15 residues. Germline V gene sequence: CDR1 SGHTS, CDR2 YDEGEE. V dropped 2 bases and J dropped 6; count of bases not matched to a gene: 10. The DNA for the CDR3 is TGTGCCAGCAGCTTAGAATCGGGACAGTTACATGGCTACACCTTC. Amino acids: CASSLESGQLHGYTF.

The CDR3 DNA reads TGTGCCTACCTCCCCCTACGTATGAACACTGAAGCTTTCTTT. Protein product: CAYLPLRMNTEAFF. The V and J genes are TRBV30 and TRBJ1-1; no firm D call. Germline-derived CDR1 and CDR2 are GTSNPN and SVGIG (reference sequence). The CDR3 covers 14 residues. V was clipped by 7 bases and J by 0 bases, with 15 bases between them.

In regard to this clone: This sample also contains other DNA sequences that code for the same CDR3. The chain couples TRBV5-1 to TRBJ2-1; D remains unclear. In germline, CDR1 is SGHRS, CDR2 YFSETQ. CDR3 length: 13 residues. The germline V and J ends were trimmed by 4 bases and 0 bases, with 5 bases remaining between them. The CDR3 nucleotides read TGCGCCAGCAGCCTAGACTCCTACAATGAGCAGTTCTTC. Amino acids: CASSLDSYNEQFF.

The V and J genes are TRBV3-1 (or the pseudogene TRBV3-2) and TRBJ1-1; 7 nucleotides line up with TRBD1. Germline V CDR1 and CDR2: LGHDT, YNNKEL (reference sequence). The trim removed 4 bases at V and 6 bases at J, leaving 14 bases unmatched. The CDR3 extends over 16 amino acids. The CDR3 nucleotides are TGTGCCAGCAGCCTTCACCGGGACAGAGGAAACCCTGAAGCTTTCTTT. This gives the protein CASSLHRDRGNPEAFF.

The chain combines TRBV7-8 with TRBJ2-7; possibly TRBD1 for D (5 bases). Per germline, CDR1 SGHVS and CDR2 FQNEAQ. Trimming shortened V by 5 bases and J by 4 bases, and 9 bases separated the two germline ends. The CDR3 consists of 12 residues. CDR3 sequence: CASSPDTYEQYF. The CDR3 region has the DNA TGTGCCAGCAGCCCGGACACGTACGAGCAGTACTTC.

J is TRBJ1-1 and V is TRBV19; D not resolved. Germline assignment: CDR1 LNHDA and CDR2 SQIVND (reference sequence). V lost 6 bases to trimming and J lost 8 bases, with 16 bases between them. This CDR3 spans 13 amino acids. This chain's CDR3 is CASRWSVAGEAFF. DNA of the CDR3: TGTGCCAGTAGATGGAGCGTCGCCGGAGAAGCTTTCTTT.

This clone has only a few counts. The chain combines TRBV30 with TRBJ1-5; 9 nucleotides agree with TRBD1. From germline, CDR1 is GTSNPN and CDR2 SVGIG (reference sequence). V lost 2 bases to trimming and J lost 6 bases; unmatched junction nucleotides: 5. The CDR3 contains 14 residues. CDR3 loop: CAWSLDRGFQPQHF. CDR3 coding DNA: TGTGCCTGGAGTTTAGACAGGGGGTTTCAGCCCCAGCATTTT.

The V call is TRBV2, the J call TRBJ2-5, with TRBD1 matching 9 bases. Losses at the gene ends were 7 bases for V and 2 bases for J; bases not matched to a gene: 8. This CDR3 is built from 15 residues. Germline CDR1 and CDR2: SNHLY and FYNNEI. DNA of the CDR3: TGTGCCAGCATGGGAACAGGGGGCTGGCAAGAGACCCAGTACTTC. Protein: CASMGTGGWQETQYF.

This clone appeared once. This chain uses TRBV6-5 with TRBJ1-3, with D possibly matching TRBD1 (6 bases). Germline V gives CDR1 MNHEY, CDR2 SVGAGI. V gave up 4 bases and J gave up 5 bases, with 15 bases separating them. This CDR3 comprises 15 residues. Here the CDR3 DNA reads TGTGCCAGCAGTTCTCGGGAACAGGGAAGAAACACCATATATTTT. Encoded protein: CASSSREQGRNTIYF.

CDR3 nucleotides: TGTGCCAGCAGCGCGACAGGGAAGGTTTCACCCCTCCACTTT. As protein: CASSATGKVSPLHF. The V gene is TRBV6-2 or TRBV6-3, the J gene TRBJ1-6; TRBD1 matches 7 bases. Germline values: CDR1 MNHEY, CDR2 SVGEGT. The CDR3 is made up of 14 amino acids. V shed 6 bases and J 9 bases; nucleotides not matched to a gene: 8.

V gene TRBV5-1 combines with J gene TRBJ2-3, with D possibly matching TRBD2 (6 bases). V lost 10 bases to trimming and J lost 3 bases, with 21 bases between them. Germline V CDR1 and CDR2: SGHRS, YFSETQ. The CDR3 length is 15 residues. The CDR3 DNA reads as TGCGCCGCGGGGCGGAAAGGAGCCGATACAGATACGCAGTATTTT. Translated, it gives CAAGRKGADTDTQYF.

J is TRBJ1-1 and V is TRBV5-1; 9 nucleotides align to TRBD1. After removal of 4 bases from V and 7 bases from J, the junction contained 8 bases not matched to a gene. CDR3 size: 14 residues. Germline V gene sequence: CDR1 SGHRS, CDR2 YFSETQ. Here the CDR3 reads CASSPSGDRDEAFF. For the CDR3, the DNA is TGCGCCAGCAGCCCCAGCGGGGACAGGGATGAAGCTTTCTTT.

The rearrangement joins TRBV19 to TRBJ1-5, with D tentatively TRBD1 (6 bases). The V end lost 4 bases, the J end lost 6 bases, and 13 bases lay between the germline ends. CDR3 length: 14 residues. Germline V gene data show CDR1 as LNHDA and CDR2 as SQIVND (reference sequence). CDR3 in amino acids: CASSTVGDTQPQHF. DNA for the CDR3: TGTGCCAGTAGTACGGTGGGGGACACTCAGCCCCAGCATTTT. Full variable domain (missing parts from reference TRBV19 and TRBJ1-5): DGGITQSPKYLFRKEGQNVTLSCEQNLNHDAMYWYRQDPGQGLRLIYYSQIVNDFQKGDIAEGYSVSREKKESFPLTVTSAQKNPTAFYLCASSTVGDTQPQHFGDGTRLSIL.

This clone was seen more than once but under ten times. The chain uses TRBV6-5 and TRBJ1-2, with D possibly TRBD1 on 5 matching bases. Germline V lookup: CDR1 MNHEY, CDR2 SVGAGI. This CDR3 has 14 amino acids. Trimming removed 10 bases from V and 1 base from J, with 16 bases in between. CDR3 amino acids: CATRGWGGNYGYTF. CDR3 in DNA: TGTGCCACCCGTGGGTGGGGCGGTAACTATGGCTACACCTTC.

V is TRBV18 and J is TRBJ2-1; D possibly corresponds to TRBD2 (6 bases). With 0 bases removed from V and 15 bases from J, the gap between germline ends came to 21 bases. The CDR3 sequence is 15 residues long. Germline loops: CDR1 KGHSH, CDR2 LQKENI. The CDR3 reads CASSPPSAVLVEGFF. CDR3 bases: TGTGCCAGCTCACCACCATCGGCCGTCCTCGTGGAGGGGTTCTTC.

This clone is a singleton in its sample. CDR3 loop: CASSSGAAPDTQYF. CDR3 nucleotides: TGTGCCAGCAGCTCAGGGGCCGCCCCAGATACGCAGTATTTT. The chain has TRBV7-3 and TRBJ2-3, with D possibly being TRBD1 (6 bases). The length of the CDR3 is 14 residues. Trimming removed 4 bases from V and 4 bases from J, with 12 bases in between. Germline V lookup: CDR1 SGHTA, CDR2 FQGTGA. The complete variable domain, with remaining parts taken from reference TRBV7-3 and TRBJ2-3, reads GAGVSQTPSNKVTEKGKYVELRCDPISGHTALYWYRQSLGQGPEFLIYFQGTGAADDSGLPNDRFFAVRPEGSVSTLKIQRTERGDSAVYLCASSSGAAPDTQYFGPGTRLTVL.